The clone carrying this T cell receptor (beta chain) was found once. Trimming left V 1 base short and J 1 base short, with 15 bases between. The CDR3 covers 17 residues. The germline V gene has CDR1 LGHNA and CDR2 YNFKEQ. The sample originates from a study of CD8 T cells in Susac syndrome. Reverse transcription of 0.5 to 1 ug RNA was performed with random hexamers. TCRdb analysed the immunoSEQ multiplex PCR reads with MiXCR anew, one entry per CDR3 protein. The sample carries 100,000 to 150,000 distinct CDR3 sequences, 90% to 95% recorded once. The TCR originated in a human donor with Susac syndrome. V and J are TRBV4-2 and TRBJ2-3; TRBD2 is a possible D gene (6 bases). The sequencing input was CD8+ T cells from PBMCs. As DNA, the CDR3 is TGTGCCAGCAGCCAAGCCTCCTCTGGCGGGGGCACAGATACGCAGTATTTT. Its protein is CASSQASSGGGTDTQYF.